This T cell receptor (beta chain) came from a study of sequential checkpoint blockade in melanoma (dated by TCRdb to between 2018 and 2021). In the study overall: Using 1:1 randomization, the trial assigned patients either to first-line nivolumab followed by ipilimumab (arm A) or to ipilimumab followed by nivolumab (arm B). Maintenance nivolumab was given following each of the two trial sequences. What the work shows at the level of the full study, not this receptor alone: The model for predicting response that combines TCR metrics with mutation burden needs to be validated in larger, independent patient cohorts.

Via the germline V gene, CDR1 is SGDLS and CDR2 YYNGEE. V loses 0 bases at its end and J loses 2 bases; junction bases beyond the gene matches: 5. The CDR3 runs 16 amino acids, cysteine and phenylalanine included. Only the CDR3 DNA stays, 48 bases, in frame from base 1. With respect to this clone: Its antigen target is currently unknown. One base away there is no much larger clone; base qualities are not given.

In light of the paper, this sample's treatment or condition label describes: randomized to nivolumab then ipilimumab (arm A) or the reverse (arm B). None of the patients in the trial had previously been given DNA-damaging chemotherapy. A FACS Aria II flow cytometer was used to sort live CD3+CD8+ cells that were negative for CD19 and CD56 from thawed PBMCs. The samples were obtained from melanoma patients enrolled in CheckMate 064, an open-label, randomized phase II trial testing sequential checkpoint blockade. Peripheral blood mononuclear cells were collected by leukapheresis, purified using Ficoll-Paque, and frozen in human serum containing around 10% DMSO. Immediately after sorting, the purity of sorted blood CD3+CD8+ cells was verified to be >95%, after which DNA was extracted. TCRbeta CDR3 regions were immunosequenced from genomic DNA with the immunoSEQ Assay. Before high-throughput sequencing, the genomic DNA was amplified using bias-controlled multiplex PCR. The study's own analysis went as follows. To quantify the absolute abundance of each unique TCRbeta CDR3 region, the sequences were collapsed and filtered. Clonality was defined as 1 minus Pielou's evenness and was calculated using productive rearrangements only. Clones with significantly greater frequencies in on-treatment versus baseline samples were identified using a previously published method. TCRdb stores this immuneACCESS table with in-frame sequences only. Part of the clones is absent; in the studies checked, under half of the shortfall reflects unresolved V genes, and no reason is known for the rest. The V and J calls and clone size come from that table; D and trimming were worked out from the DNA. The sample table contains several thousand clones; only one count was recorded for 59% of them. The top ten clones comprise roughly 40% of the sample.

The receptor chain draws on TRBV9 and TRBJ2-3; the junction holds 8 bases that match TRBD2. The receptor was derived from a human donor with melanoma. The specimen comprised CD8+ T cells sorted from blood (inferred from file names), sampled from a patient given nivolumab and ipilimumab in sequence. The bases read TGTGCCAGCAGCGTAGTAGGCGGGGGGAACACAGATACGCAGTATTTT. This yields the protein CASSVVGGGNTDTQYF.